The 19 T cell receptor beta chains listed next were all sequenced from one sample in a study of response to subunit inactivated influenza vaccine. MiXCR, applied by TCRdb to the RT-PCR reads, yields one record per CDR3 protein. The data show about 780,000 distinct CDR3 sequences, less than 20% seen once. Sequenced material: PBMCs from blood, taken less than 6 days after vaccination. All receptors derive from a man aged 45-65 years who received an inactivated influenza vaccine.

This clonotype was detected ten times or more. The gene calls are TRBV5-1 and TRBJ2-5; a weak D match, TRBD1 (5 bases). Trimming cost V 3 bases and J 5 bases, with 11 bases left between them. The CDR3 is 13 residues long. Germline CDR1 reads SGHRS; CDR2 reads YFSETQ. The CDR3 reads CASSWTFGETQYF. DNA of the CDR3: TGCGCCAGCAGCTGGACATTCGGGGAGACCCAGTACTTC.

This clonotype turned up a few times. This chain connects TRBV20-1 to TRBJ2-2, with 14 bases aligning to TRBD2. V lost 3 bases and J lost 1; bases outside the gene matches: 4. Looked up from germline, CDR1 is DFQATT and CDR2 is SNEGSKA (reference sequence). The CDR3 runs 17 residues. The CDR3 sequence is CSARTGLAGENTGELFF. The CDR3 region has the DNA TGCAGTGCTAGGACGGGACTAGCGGGAGAGAACACCGGGGAGCTGTTTTTT.

The chain uses TRBV29-1 and TRBJ1-1, with D possibly matching TRBD1 (5 bases). With 7 bases removed from V and 3 bases from J, the gap between germline ends came to 12 bases. Germline V CDR1 and CDR2: SQVTM, ANQGSEA. CDR3 size: 12 residues. CDR3 sequence (DNA): TGCAGCGGCGTCCAGGGTGACACTGAAGCTTTCTTT. This gives the protein CSGVQGDTEAFF.

This clonotype was seen more than once but under ten times. The chain is built from TRBV29-1 and TRBJ2-1, with D hard to call. V was trimmed by 8 bases and J by 5 bases, leaving 13 bases between them. Germline V gene data show CDR1 as SQVTM and CDR2 as ANQGSEA. This CDR3 is built from 12 residues. In DNA, the CDR3 is TGCAGCCTGCGGACGGGCAACAATGAGCAGTTCTTC. It yields the protein CSLRTGNNEQFF.

This clonotype was recorded many times. The chain combines TRBV3-1 with TRBJ2-7; D is ambiguous. The CDR3 has 14 amino acids. From germline, CDR1 is LGHDT and CDR2 YNNKEL (reference sequence). Trimming left V 4 bases short and J 4 bases short, with 14 bases between. CDR3 in DNA: TGTGCCAGCAGCCTCACGCAGAACCCTTACGAGCAGTACTTC. As protein: CASSLTQNPYEQYF.

This clonotype was observed a handful of times. The chain joins TRBV20-1 to TRBJ2-7; 8 bases are a match to TRBD1. CDR3 length: 12 amino acids. The germline V gene encodes CDR1 DFQATT and CDR2 SNEGSKA (reference sequence). The junction had 4 bases not matched to a gene; V was cut back by 6 bases and J by 3 bases. The CDR3 is CSANGQGYEQYF. DNA of the CDR3: TGCAGTGCCAACGGACAGGGCTACGAGCAGTACTTC.

The CDR3 bases are TGTGCCAGCAGCTTAGATGGATGGATCGGGACACCGAACACCGGGGAGCTGTTTTTT. This gives the protein CASSLDGWIGTPNTGELFF. The chain employs TRBV11-1 and TRBJ2-2; D is perhaps TRBD1 (6 bases). The CDR3 runs 19 residues. V was shortened by 1 base and J by 0 bases, with 18 bases between the two germline ends. In germline, CDR1 is SGHAT, CDR2 FQDESV (reference sequence).

This chain joins TRBV11-2 and TRBJ1-4; 9 bases align to TRBD1. The trim removed 1 base at V and 6 bases at J, leaving 3 bases unmatched. The CDR3 is 15 residues long. CDR1 is SGHAT and CDR2 is FQNNGV in the germline V gene. This chain's CDR3 is CASSLGDRDDEKLFF. Here the CDR3 DNA reads TGTGCCAGCAGCTTAGGGGACAGGGATGATGAAAAACTGTTTTTT. The entire variable domain, with the rest obtained from reference TRBV11-2 and TRBJ1-4, is as follows: EAGVAQSPRYKIIEKRQSVAFWCNPISGHATLYWYQQILGQGPKLLIQFQNNGVVDDSQLPKDRFSAERLKGVDSTLKIQPAKLEDSAVYLCASSLGDRDDEKLFFGSGTQLSVL.

CDR3 coding DNA: TGCAGCGTTGACCTACGGGACAGGGCCCCCGATACGCAGTATTTT. It encodes CSVDLRDRAPDTQYF. This chain links TRBV29-1 with TRBJ2-3; 9 bases are shared with TRBD1. V trimming: 3 bases; J trimming: 6 bases; junction bases outside the gene matches: 10. The CDR3 has 15 residues. In germline, CDR1 is SQVTM, CDR2 ANQGSEA.

This clonotype came up many times. The chain has TRBV6-2 or TRBV6-3 and TRBJ2-1, with TRBD2 identical over 7 bases. Per the germline V gene, CDR1 is MNHEY and CDR2 is SVGEGT. This CDR3 has 15 amino acids. The V segment lost 6 bases and the J segment 0 bases; nucleotides outside the gene matches: 5. The CDR3 sequence is CASRKAGSSYNEQFF. CDR3 in DNA: TGTGCCAGCAGGAAAGCGGGGAGCTCCTACAATGAGCAGTTCTTC.

The rearrangement links TRBV25-1 to TRBJ2-5; the D call may be TRBD1 or TRBD2 (5 bases each). The CDR3 contains 17 residues. Germline CDR1 is MGHDK and CDR2 is SYGVNS. Trimming removed 1 base from V and 4 bases from J, with 19 bases in between. CDR3: CASSELGATPRGETQYF. CDR3 sequence (DNA): TGTGCCAGCAGTGAATTAGGGGCTACTCCCCGGGGAGAGACCCAGTACTTC.

The chain combines TRBV12-5 with TRBJ2-5; tentatively, D is TRBD1 or TRBD2 (5 bases each). The germline gives CDR1 LGHNT, CDR2 FRNRAP. The V end was cut by 6 bases, the J end by 1 base, with 12 bases between. CDR3 length equals 14 residues. The CDR3 bases are TGTGCTAGTGGACCGGGGACGGTCCAAGAGACCCAGTACTTC. It encodes CASGPGTVQETQYF.

This clonotype was seen a handful of times. The chain uses TRBV25-1 and TRBJ2-5; maybe TRBD1 (5 bases). This CDR3 is built from 15 residues. V was cut by 3 bases and J by 0 bases, with 11 bases left in between. Germline CDR1 is MGHDK and CDR2 is SYGVNS. The CDR3 here is CASSDPGQYQETQYF. The CDR3 DNA reads TGTGCCAGCAGTGACCCTGGACAATACCAAGAGACCCAGTACTTC.

This rearrangement joins TRBV27 to TRBJ2-7, with TRBD2 as a possible D gene (6 bases). The CDR3 contains 14 residues. Trimming took off 3 bases at V and 1 base at J, with 10 bases between the two ends. Germline-derived CDR1 and CDR2 are MNHEY and SMNVEV (reference sequence). The CDR3 sequence is CASSLNLASYEQYF. In DNA, the CDR3 is TGTGCCAGCAGTTTGAACCTAGCGTCCTACGAGCAGTACTTC.

This clonotype was seen repeatedly, ten times or more. J is TRBJ2-7 and V is TRBV29-1; 8 bases align to TRBD1. The CDR3 runs 13 residues. Germline V gene lookup returns CDR1 SQVTM and CDR2 ANQGSEA. V gave up 6 bases and J gave up 0 bases; unmatched junction bases: 4. Here the CDR3 reads CSVGQESSYEQYF. The CDR3 nucleotides read TGCAGCGTGGGACAGGAGAGCTCCTACGAGCAGTACTTC.

The chain couples TRBV2 to TRBJ2-5, with 8 bases that match TRBD2. The germline V gene has CDR1 SNHLY and CDR2 FYNNEI. The trim removed 7 bases at V and 3 bases at J, leaving 4 bases unmatched. The CDR3 has 13 amino acids. The CDR3 DNA is TGTGCCAGCATTGGCGGGGGGAAAGAGACCCAGTACTTC. Its translation: CASIGGGKETQYF.

This clonotype was found a few times. CDR3 in amino acids: CATTSGGNERNEQFF. CDR3 in DNA: TGTGCCACCACTAGCGGGGGGAATGAAAGGAATGAGCAGTTCTTC. This chain links TRBV24-1 with TRBJ2-1; TRBD2 matches 11 bases. Germline V CDR1 and CDR2: KGHDR, SFDVKD. The CDR3 is 15 amino acids. The V segment lost 8 bases and the J segment 7 bases; nucleotides outside the gene matches: 9.

A few counts support this clonotype. J is TRBJ1-1 and V is TRBV29-1; 7 bases match TRBD1. The junction had 10 bases not matched to a gene; V was cut back by 6 bases and J by 6 bases. This CDR3 region has 13 residues. Germline assignment: CDR1 SQVTM and CDR2 ANQGSEA. CDR3 sequence: CSVHRQGGPEAFF. The CDR3 DNA reads TGCAGCGTCCATCGACAGGGAGGTCCTGAAGCTTTCTTT. The whole variable domain, filled in from reference TRBV29-1 and TRBJ1-1, reads SAVISQKPSRDICQRGTSLTIQCQVDSQVTMMFWYRQQPGQSLTLIATANQGSEATYESGFVIDKFPISRPNLTFSTLTVSNMSPEDSSIYLCSVHRQGGPEAFFGQGTRLTVV.

This clonotype appeared a few times. The V and J genes are TRBV25-1 and TRBJ2-7; 10 bases are a match to TRBD2. CDR1 is MGHDK and CDR2 is SYGVNS in the germline V gene. The trim removed 5 bases at V and 3 bases at J, leaving 10 bases unmatched. This CDR3 contains 16 residues. The CDR3 coding sequence is TGTGCCAGCAGTATCCGGGAGCTAGCGGGAGACTACGAGCAGTACTTC. Its protein product is CASSIRELAGDYEQYF.